The 23 T cell receptor beta chains below all came from one sample that was sequenced in a study of sequential checkpoint blockade in melanoma. Profiled with immunoSEQ multiplex PCR; TCRdb holds only in-frame clones, not every one. The repertoire holds 25,000 to 30,000 clones, with around 77% as singletons. Regarding treatment: randomized to nivolumab then ipilimumab (arm A) or the reverse (arm B). The sequencing used CD8+ T cells sorted from blood (inferred from file names), collected from a patient given nivolumab and ipilimumab in sequence. Receptors were obtained from a human donor with melanoma.

This clone has a handful of counts. Additional DNA sequences in this sample encode the identical CDR3. The genes are TRBV4-1 and TRBJ2-3; D possibly corresponds to TRBD2 (5 bases). Germline values: CDR1 MGHRA, CDR2 YSYEKL. Trimming pared 4 bases from V and 1 base from J, leaving 12 bases between. CDR3 size: 15 residues. The CDR3 DNA reads TGCGCCAGCAGCCCCCAGGCGGGCCGCACAGATACGCAGTATTTT. Translation gives CASSPQAGRTDTQYF.

The V and J genes are TRBV7-9 and TRBJ2-1, with D tentatively TRBD2 (5 bases). Trimming shortened V by 5 bases and J by 5 bases, and 13 bases separated the two germline ends. The CDR3 has 14 amino acids. Germline CDR1 reads SEHNR; CDR2 reads FQNEAQ (reference sequence). CDR3 bases: TGTGCCAGCAGCCCACGGAACGGGAACAATGAGCAGTTCTTC. Protein product: CASSPRNGNNEQFF.

The chain is built from TRBV19 and TRBJ1-5; perhaps TRBD1 as D (6 bases). This CDR3 is 15 amino acids long. Trimming cost V 5 bases and J 0 bases, with 11 bases left between them. Germline CDR1 and CDR2: LNHDA and SQIVND (reference sequence). CDR3 loop: CASSPRTDSNQPQHF. The CDR3 DNA is TGTGCCAGTAGTCCCCGGACAGATAGCAATCAGCCCCAGCATTTT. Full variable domain (missing parts from reference TRBV19 and TRBJ1-5): DGGITQSPKYLFRKEGQNVTLSCEQNLNHDAMYWYRQDPGQGLRLIYYSQIVNDFQKGDIAEGYSVSREKKESFPLTVTSAQKNPTAFYLCASSPRTDSNQPQHFGDGTRLSIL.

This clone was observed a handful of times. The rearrangement links TRBV9 to TRBJ2-7; 7 positions match TRBD1. Trimming removed 4 bases from V and 4 bases from J; junction bases left unmatched: 11. Germline CDR1 SGDLS, CDR2 YYNGEE. CDR3 size: 15 residues. CDR3 loop: CASSPFEAGGYEQYF. Here the CDR3 DNA reads TGTGCCAGCAGCCCGTTCGAGGCAGGGGGTTACGAGCAGTACTTC.

V is TRBV21-1 and J is TRBJ2-1; the table's D gene call, TRBD2, was not cross checked with the DNA. TRBV21-1 counts as a pseudogene. This CDR3 has 12 amino acids. The CDR3 bases are TGTGCCAGCAGCCCGACTAGCGGGGAGCAGTTCTTC. Its translation is CASSPTSGEQFF.

This sequence joins TRBV27 and TRBJ1-2; 9 nucleotides line up with TRBD1. Per the germline V gene, CDR1 is MNHEY and CDR2 is SMNVEV (reference sequence). V shed 6 bases and J 8 bases; nucleotides not matched to a gene: 16. The CDR3 totals 16 residues. The CDR3 spells CASSPWSQGAWGGYTF. The DNA of the CDR3 is TGTGCCAGCAGCCCTTGGTCACAGGGGGCGTGGGGAGGCTACACCTTC.

This clone is medium-sized (0.01 to 0.1%). The V gene is TRBV19, the J gene TRBJ1-2; 7 bases map to TRBD1. CDR3 length: 17 residues. J gave up 2 bases and V 7 bases, and 16 bases lay outside the gene matches. Germline V gene data show CDR1 as LNHDA and CDR2 as SQIVND (reference sequence). The CDR3 DNA reads as TGTGCCAGTATAGGTTTCGACACAGGGGATACAAACTATGGCTACACCTTC. Its translation is CASIGFDTGDTNYGYTF.

This sequence joins TRBV6-5 and TRBJ2-7; 8 bases line up with TRBD1. CDR1 is MNHEY and CDR2 is SVGAGI in the germline V gene. V gave up 0 bases and J gave up 2 bases; unmatched junction bases: 3. The CDR3 has 15 residues. The CDR3 DNA is TGTGCCAGCAGTTACTCCGACAGGGGTCCCTACGAGCAGTACTTC. This encodes CASSYSDRGPYEQYF.

The CDR3 nucleotides are TGTGCCAGCATGGCATACAATGAGCAGTTCTTC. This sequence encodes CASMAYNEQFF. This rearrangement joins TRBV6-1 to TRBJ2-1, with D unresolved. Trimming removed 7 bases at V and 4 bases at J, with 5 bases between. This CDR3 region has 11 residues. Germline CDR1 is MNHNS and CDR2 is SASEGT.

The V gene is TRBV27, the J gene TRBJ2-2; TRBD1 matches 7 bases. From germline, CDR1 is MNHEY and CDR2 SMNVEV (reference sequence). This CDR3 has 16 amino acids. The V and J ends lost 6 bases and 4 bases, in that order; junction bases with no gene match: 11. The CDR3 coding sequence is TGTGCCAGCAGGGGTCGACAGGGATTTGGCACCGGGGAGCTGTTTTTT. Its translation: CASRGRQGFGTGELFF.

This clone has a single count. The V call is TRBV4-1, the J call TRBJ1-5; TRBD1 might be the D (5 bases). Germline CDR1 MGHRA, CDR2 YSYEKL. V lost 0 bases to trimming and J lost 2 bases, with 11 bases between them. The CDR3 totals 16 residues. The CDR3 loop is CASSQDVTVGNQPQHF. In DNA form, the CDR3 reads TGCGCCAGCAGCCAAGATGTGACAGTCGGCAATCAGCCCCAGCATTTT.

The chain links TRBV29-1 to TRBJ2-7; D gene ambiguous. V lost 4 bases and J lost 5, with 15 bases in between. CDR3 length equals 13 residues. The germline V gene encodes CDR1 SQVTM and CDR2 ANQGSEA. The CDR3 here is CSVGGDSKNEQYF. CDR3 coding DNA: TGCAGCGTTGGAGGTGATTCCAAGAACGAGCAGTACTTC.

V gene TRBV9 combines with J gene TRBJ2-1, with D perhaps matching TRBD1 (5 bases). Trimming shortened V by 2 bases and J by 6 bases, and 12 bases separated the two germline ends. The CDR3 consists of 14 residues. Germline CDR1 and CDR2: SGDLS and YYNGEE. CDR3 region: CASSVQGDVNEQFF. CDR3 bases: TGTGCCAGCAGCGTCCAGGGTGACGTCAATGAGCAGTTCTTC.

This clone was picked up a small number of times. This sequence joins TRBV6-6 and TRBJ2-3; D might be TRBD1 (6 bases). Germline CDR1 MNHNY, CDR2 SVGAGI (reference sequence). The CDR3 totals 13 residues. V shed 9 bases and J shed 0 bases, with 10 bases lying between them. DNA of the CDR3: TGTGCCAGAGCACAGGGCAGCACAGATACGCAGTATTTT. It codes for CARAQGSTDTQYF.

The J gene is TRBJ2-7, the V gene TRBV9; D is undetermined. V lost 0 bases, J lost 2 bases, and 15 bases lay in between. Germline lookup yields CDR1 SGDLS and CDR2 YYNGEE. The CDR3 extends over 16 amino acids. DNA for the CDR3: TGTGCCAGCAGCGTAGGTGAGGTCTCAAGCCCCTACGAGCAGTACTTC. Protein: CASSVGEVSSPYEQYF.

The chain carries TRBV11-2 and TRBJ2-1; 11 nucleotides agree with TRBD2. V lost 4 bases and J lost 8; bases outside the gene matches: 7. The V gene's germline CDR1 is SGHAT and CDR2 FQNNGV. The CDR3 spans 15 residues. The CDR3 nucleotides read TGTGCCAGCAGCTACTTAGCGGGGGGGCCCGATGAGCAGTTCTTC. Translating gives CASSYLAGGPDEQFF.

This clone was seen only once. The chain couples TRBV29-1 to TRBJ2-7, with D perhaps TRBD2 (6 bases). CDR3 size: 11 residues. The V gene's germline CDR1 is SQVTM and CDR2 ANQGSEA. Between the trimmed V and J ends, which lost 7 bases and 4 bases, there was a span of 11 bases. CDR3 in amino acids: CSGGTEYEQYF. CDR3 in DNA: TGCAGCGGTGGGACTGAATACGAGCAGTACTTC.

The chain employs TRBV7-2 and TRBJ1-1, with unresolved D. This CDR3 spans 13 amino acids. Between the trimmed V and J ends, which lost 3 bases and 8 bases, there was a span of 13 bases. Germline CDR1 SGHTA, CDR2 FQGNSA. CDR3 nucleotide sequence: TGTGCCAGCAGCTTGACACTTCTTGGGGAAGCTTTCTTT. Amino acids: CASSLTLLGEAFF. Using reference TRBV7-2 and TRBJ1-1 for the parts outside the CDR3, the full variable domain is GAGVSQSPSNKVTEKGKDVELRCDPISGHTALYWYRQSLGQGLEFLIYFQGNSAPDKSGLPSDRFSAERTGGSVSTLTIQRTQQEDSAVYLCASSLTLLGEAFFGQGTRLTVV.

The chain has TRBV9 and TRBJ1-1; D is possibly TRBD1 (5 bases). V was pared by 4 bases and J by 4 bases, with 8 bases between. This CDR3 spans 12 amino acids. The V gene's germline CDR1 is SGDLS and CDR2 YYNGEE. The chain's CDR3 is CASSKDSTEAFF. The CDR3 DNA is TGTGCCAGCAGCAAAGACAGCACTGAAGCTTTCTTT.

V usage is TRBV27 and J usage is TRBJ2-7, with no clear D. Trimming stripped 3 bases from V and 5 bases from J, with 2 bases between. The CDR3 is 10 residues long. CDR1 MNHEY and CDR2 SMNVEV come from the germline V gene (reference sequence). This CDR3 is CASSFNEQYF. CDR3 DNA sequence: TGTGCCAGCAGTTTTAACGAGCAGTACTTC.

This chain joins TRBV27 and TRBJ2-1; the match to TRBD2 covers 9 bases. Germline values: CDR1 MNHEY, CDR2 SMNVEV (reference sequence). With V trimmed by 8 bases and J by 3 bases, 2 bases remained unmatched. CDR3 length: 13 residues. The CDR3 protein is CASRAGGYNEQFF. CDR3 bases: TGTGCCAGCCGAGCGGGGGGCTACAATGAGCAGTTCTTC.

This clone occurred a few times. Here the CDR3 DNA reads TGCGCCAGCAGCCAAGCGGTGCGAACTGAGCAGTTCTTC. It translates to CASSQAVRTEQFF. This chain links TRBV4-3 with TRBJ2-1, with D uncertain. The CDR3 is made up of 13 amino acids. V was clipped by 1 base and J by 9 bases, with 10 bases between them. From germline, CDR1 is LGHNA and CDR2 YSLEER.

The chain joins TRBV9 to TRBJ1-4; 9 nucleotides align to TRBD1. Germline V gene data show CDR1 as SGDLS and CDR2 as YYNGEE. The J segment lost 5 bases and the V segment lost 3 bases, leaving 8 bases of the junction unmatched. The CDR3 extends over 16 amino acids. The chain's CDR3 is CASSARPGQGNEKLFF. The CDR3 DNA reads TGTGCCAGCAGCGCCCGACCGGGACAGGGAAATGAAAAACTGTTTTTT.